The next 8 T cell receptor beta chains were all read from a single sample in a study of blood T cells in healthy people across ages. A second PCR of roughly 6 to 12 cycles used a sample-barcoded 5' primer and a J-beta primer mix. TCRdb itself ran the 5' RACE reads through MiXCR, one entry per CDR3 protein. Among about 1,500,000 distinct CDR3 sequences listed, 35% to 45% were seen once. Sample: blood. The receptors derive from a woman between 18 and 30 years old in good health.

V gene TRBV7-9 combines with J gene TRBJ1-2; unclear D gene. Germline CDR1 is SEHNR and CDR2 is FQNEAQ (reference sequence). The CDR3 sequence is 15 residues long. V lost 4 bases to trimming and J lost 3 bases, with 15 bases between them. CDR3 amino acids: CASSSHRREDYGYTF. The DNA for the CDR3 is TGTGCCAGCAGCTCCCATAGGCGGGAGGACTATGGCTACACCTTC.

The chain combines TRBV27 with TRBJ2-2; 10 bases are a match to TRBD2. V shed 5 bases and J 5 bases; nucleotides not matched to a gene: 8. This CDR3 contains 16 residues. Germline CDR1 and CDR2: MNHEY and SMNVEV (reference sequence). The CDR3 protein is CASSARLAGDTGELFF. CDR3 sequence (DNA): TGTGCCAGCAGTGCCCGGCTAGCGGGGGATACCGGGGAGCTGTTTTTT.

This chain links TRBV9 with TRBJ2-3, with D possibly matching TRBD1 (6 bases). Trimming pared 0 bases from V and 5 bases from J, leaving 10 bases between. The CDR3 consists of 14 residues. From germline, CDR1 is SGDLS and CDR2 YYNGEE. CDR3 coding DNA: TGTGCCAGCAGCGTAGTGGGGGCTAAAGATACGCAGTATTTT. The encoded protein is CASSVVGAKDTQYF.

There are a few counts of this clonotype. The V call is TRBV6-5, the J call TRBJ2-5; D tentatively reads TRBD1 or TRBD2 (5 bases each). The CDR3 runs 12 residues. CDR1 MNHEY and CDR2 SVGAGI come from the germline V gene. CDR3 nucleotides: TGTGCGGTTCAGCCCTGGGGGGAGACCCAGTACTTC. This translates into CAVQPWGETQYF.

The chain joins TRBV24-1 to TRBJ2-1; 10 bases are a match to TRBD2. The CDR3 sequence is 15 residues long. Trimming cost V 3 bases and J 3 bases; bases outside gene matches: 1. Germline V lookup: CDR1 KGHDR, CDR2 SFDVKD. The CDR3 coding sequence is TGTGCCACCAGTGATAAGCGGGGGGGCTACAATGAGCAGTTCTTC. Translated: CATSDKRGGYNEQFF.

The chain couples TRBV6-6 to TRBJ2-5; 7 nucleotides align to TRBD1. Germline values: CDR1 MNHNY, CDR2 SVGAGI (reference sequence). This CDR3 comprises 13 residues. V dropped 11 bases and J dropped 5; count of bases not matched to a gene: 11. This chain's CDR3 is CAGRGGADETQYF. The CDR3 bases are TGTGCCGGGAGAGGGGGCGCGGATGAGACCCAGTACTTC.

J is TRBJ1-5 and V is TRBV20-1, with D perhaps matching TRBD1 (5 bases). CDR3 length: 14 amino acids. V shed 3 bases and J shed 4 bases, with 13 bases lying between them. The germline V gene encodes CDR1 DFQATT and CDR2 SNEGSKA (reference sequence). The CDR3 bases are TGCAGTGCTAGGCCCGGGACCTCTAATCAGCCCCAGCATTTT. This sequence encodes CSARPGTSNQPQHF.

CDR3 sequence reads: CATAGQGAYEQYF. In DNA, the CDR3 is TGTGCCACTGCGGGACAGGGCGCCTACGAGCAGTACTTC. The chain joins TRBV10-3 to TRBJ2-7; 9 bases are shared with TRBD1. The CDR3 is 13 residues long. The V segment lost 10 bases and the J segment 2 bases; nucleotides outside the gene matches: 6. Germline V gene data show CDR1 as ENHRY and CDR2 as SYGVKD.